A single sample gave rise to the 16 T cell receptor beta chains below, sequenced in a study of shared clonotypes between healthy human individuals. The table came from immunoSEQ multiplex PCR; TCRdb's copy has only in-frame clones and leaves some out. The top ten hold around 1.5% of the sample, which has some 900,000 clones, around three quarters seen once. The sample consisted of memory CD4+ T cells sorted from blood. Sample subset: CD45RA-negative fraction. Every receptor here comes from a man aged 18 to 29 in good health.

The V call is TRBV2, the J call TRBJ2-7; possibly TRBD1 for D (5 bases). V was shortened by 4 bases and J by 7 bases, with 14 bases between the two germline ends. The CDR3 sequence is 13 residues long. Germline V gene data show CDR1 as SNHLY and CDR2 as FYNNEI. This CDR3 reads CASSVGPTNEQYF. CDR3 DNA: TGTGCCAGCAGTGTGGGGCCCACTAATGAGCAGTACTTC. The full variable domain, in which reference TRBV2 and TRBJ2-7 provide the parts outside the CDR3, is EPEVTQTPSHQVTQMGQEVILRCVPISNHLYFYWYRQILGQKVEFLVSFYNNEISEKSEIFDDQFSVERPDGSNFTLKIRSTKLEDSAMYFCASSVGPTNEQYFGPGTRLTVT.

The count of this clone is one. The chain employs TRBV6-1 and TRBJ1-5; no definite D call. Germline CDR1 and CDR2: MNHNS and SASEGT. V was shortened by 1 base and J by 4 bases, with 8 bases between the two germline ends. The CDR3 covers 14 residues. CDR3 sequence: CASSEGFQNQPQHF. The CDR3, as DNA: TGTGCCAGCAGTGAAGGGTTCCAAAATCAGCCCCAGCATTTT.

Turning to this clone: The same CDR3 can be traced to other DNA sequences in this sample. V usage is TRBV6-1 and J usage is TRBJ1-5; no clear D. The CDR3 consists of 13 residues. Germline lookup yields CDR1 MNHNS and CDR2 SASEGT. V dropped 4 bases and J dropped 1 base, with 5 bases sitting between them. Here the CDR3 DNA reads TGTGCCAGCAGTGCGAGGAGCAATCAGCCCCAGCATTTT. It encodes CASSARSNQPQHF.

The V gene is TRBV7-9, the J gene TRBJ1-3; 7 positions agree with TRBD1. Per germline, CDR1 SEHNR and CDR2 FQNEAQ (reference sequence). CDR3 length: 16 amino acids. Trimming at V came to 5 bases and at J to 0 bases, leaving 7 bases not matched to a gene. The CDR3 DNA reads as TGTGCCAGCAGCCCGACAGGGATGGTCTCTGGAAACACCATATATTTT. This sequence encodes CASSPTGMVSGNTIYF.

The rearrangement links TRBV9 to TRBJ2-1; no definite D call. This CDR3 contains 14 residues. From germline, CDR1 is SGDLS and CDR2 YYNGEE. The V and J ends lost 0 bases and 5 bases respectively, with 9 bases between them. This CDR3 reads CASSVGNANNEQFF. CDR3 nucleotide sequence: TGTGCCAGCAGCGTAGGGAACGCAAACAATGAGCAGTTCTTC.

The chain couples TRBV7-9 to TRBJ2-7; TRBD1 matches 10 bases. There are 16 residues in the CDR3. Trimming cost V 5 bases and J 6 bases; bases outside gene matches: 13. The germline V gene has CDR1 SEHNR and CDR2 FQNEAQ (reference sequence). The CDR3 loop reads CASSQSMTGGVGEQYF. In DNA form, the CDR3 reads TGTGCCAGCAGCCAGTCGATGACAGGGGGCGTGGGCGAGCAGTACTTC.

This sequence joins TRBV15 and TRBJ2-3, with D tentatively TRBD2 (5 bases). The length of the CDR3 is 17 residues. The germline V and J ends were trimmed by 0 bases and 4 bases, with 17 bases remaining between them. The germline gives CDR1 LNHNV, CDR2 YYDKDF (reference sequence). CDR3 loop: CATSRDPVARGPDTQYF. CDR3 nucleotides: TGTGCCACCAGCAGAGATCCGGTAGCCAGAGGGCCAGATACGCAGTATTTT.

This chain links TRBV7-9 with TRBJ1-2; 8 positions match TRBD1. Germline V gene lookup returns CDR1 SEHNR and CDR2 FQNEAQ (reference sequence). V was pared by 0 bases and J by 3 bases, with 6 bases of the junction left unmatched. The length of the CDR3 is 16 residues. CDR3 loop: CASSLAWTGSDYGYTF. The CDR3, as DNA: TGTGCCAGCAGCTTAGCCTGGACAGGGAGTGACTATGGCTACACCTTC.

The CDR3 sequence is CASYGQSNYGYTF. The CDR3 DNA reads TGTGCCAGTTACGGACAGTCGAACTATGGCTACACCTTC. The chain couples TRBV19 to TRBJ1-2; a possible D gene is TRBD1 (6 bases). The CDR3 is made up of 13 amino acids. Trimming cost V 8 bases and J 2 bases, with 12 bases left between them. Germline V lookup: CDR1 LNHDA, CDR2 SQIVND (reference sequence). Complete variable domain (other parts from reference TRBV19 and TRBJ1-2): DGGITQSPKYLFRKEGQNVTLSCEQNLNHDAMYWYRQDPGQGLRLIYYSQIVNDFQKGDIAEGYSVSREKKESFPLTVTSAQKNPTAFYLCASYGQSNYGYTFGSGTRLTVV.

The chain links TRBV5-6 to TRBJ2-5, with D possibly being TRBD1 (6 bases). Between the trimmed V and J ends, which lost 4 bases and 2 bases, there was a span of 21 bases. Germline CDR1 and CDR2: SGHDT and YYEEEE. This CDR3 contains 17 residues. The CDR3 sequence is CASSTFIGQGRQETQYF. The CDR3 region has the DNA TGTGCCAGCAGCACCTTCATCGGGCAGGGGAGACAAGAGACCCAGTACTTC.

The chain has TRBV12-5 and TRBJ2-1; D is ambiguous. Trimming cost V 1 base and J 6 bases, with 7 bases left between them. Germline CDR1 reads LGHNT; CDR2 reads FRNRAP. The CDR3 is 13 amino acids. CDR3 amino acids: CASGLGPFNEQFF. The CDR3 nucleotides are TGTGCTAGTGGTTTGGGACCTTTCAATGAGCAGTTCTTC.

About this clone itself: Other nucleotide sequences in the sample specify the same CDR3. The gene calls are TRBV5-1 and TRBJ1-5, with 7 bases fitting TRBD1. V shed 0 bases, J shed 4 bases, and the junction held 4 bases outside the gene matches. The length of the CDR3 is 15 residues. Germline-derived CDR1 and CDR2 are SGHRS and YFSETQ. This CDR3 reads CASSLEGAANQPQHF. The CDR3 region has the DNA TGCGCCAGCAGCTTGGAGGGGGCAGCTAATCAGCCCCAGCATTTT.

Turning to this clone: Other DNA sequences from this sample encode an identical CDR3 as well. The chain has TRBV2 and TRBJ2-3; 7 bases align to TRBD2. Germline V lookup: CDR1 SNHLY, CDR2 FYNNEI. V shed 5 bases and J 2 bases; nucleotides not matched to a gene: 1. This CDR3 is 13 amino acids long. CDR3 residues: CASSLADTDTQYF. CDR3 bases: TGTGCCAGCAGTCTAGCGGACACAGATACGCAGTATTTT. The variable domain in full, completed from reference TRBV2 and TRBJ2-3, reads EPEVTQTPSHQVTQMGQEVILRCVPISNHLYFYWYRQILGQKVEFLVSFYNNEISEKSEIFDDQFSVERPDGSNFTLKIRSTKLEDSAMYFCASSLADTDTQYFGPGTRLTVL.

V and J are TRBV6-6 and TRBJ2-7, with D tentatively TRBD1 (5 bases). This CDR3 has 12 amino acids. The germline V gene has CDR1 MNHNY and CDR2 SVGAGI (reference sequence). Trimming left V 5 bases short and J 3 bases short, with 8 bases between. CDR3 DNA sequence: TGTGCCAGCAGTGACAGTTTCTACGAGCAGTACTTC. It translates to CASSDSFYEQYF.

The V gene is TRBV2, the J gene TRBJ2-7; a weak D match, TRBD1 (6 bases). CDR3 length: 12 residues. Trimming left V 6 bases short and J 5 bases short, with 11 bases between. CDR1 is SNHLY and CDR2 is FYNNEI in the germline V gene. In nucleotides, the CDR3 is TGTGCCAGCAGGGGGGACATAGACGAGCAGTACTTC. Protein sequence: CASRGDIDEQYF.

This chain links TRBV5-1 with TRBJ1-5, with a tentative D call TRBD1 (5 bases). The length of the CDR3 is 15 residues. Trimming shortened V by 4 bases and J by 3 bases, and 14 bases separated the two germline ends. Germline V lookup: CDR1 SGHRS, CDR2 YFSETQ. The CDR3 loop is CASSRDGGNNQPQHF. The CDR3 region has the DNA TGCGCCAGCAGCAGGGACGGGGGTAACAATCAGCCCCAGCATTTT.